Shown below are 27 T cell receptor beta chains from a single sample sequenced in a study of persistence of HIV-infected CD4 T cells. These receptors are not linked to any known antigen. Sequencing used immunoSEQ version 4 in survey mode. TCRdb's table, derived via immunoSEQ multiplex PCR, lists solely in-frame clones and lacks some. The sample yields fewer than 30,000 clones, roughly 82% seen once. The stimulus was lysate of CMV-infected fibroblasts, 8.5 to 10 ug/mL. Sorted nonresponding memory CD4+ T cells were CD40L-negative, CD69-negative, CD45RO-high. Material: CD4+ T cells sorted from PBMCs after roughly 19-hour stimulation, obtained from a patient who received antiretroviral therapy. All receptors derive from an adult man with HIV who was CMV-seropositive.

The V gene is TRBV28, the J gene TRBJ2-4; 11 nucleotides agree with TRBD1. CDR3 length: 17 amino acids. Germline assignment: CDR1 MDHEN and CDR2 SYDVKM. With V trimmed by 5 bases and J by 0 bases, 6 bases remained unmatched. Here the CDR3 DNA reads TGTGCCAGCAGTCCCGATGGACAGGGGGCAGCCAAAAACATTCAGTACTTC. Its translation: CASSPDGQGAAKNIQYF.

This sequence joins TRBV7-3 and TRBJ1-1; 8 nucleotides line up with TRBD1. Germline loops: CDR1 SGHTA, CDR2 FQGTGA. This CDR3 comprises 14 residues. V was clipped by 5 bases and J by 5 bases; unmatched bases: 7. The CDR3 DNA reads TGTGCCAGCAGCCCTGACAGGGGATCAACTGAAGCTTTCTTT. It specifies CASSPDRGSTEAFF.

The chain employs TRBV11-3 and TRBJ2-2; D is uncertain. This CDR3 spans 14 amino acids. The V gene's germline CDR1 is SGHNT and CDR2 YENEEA. Trimming left V 2 bases short and J 4 bases short, with 8 bases between. The CDR3 reads CASSLSDSTGELFF. CDR3 nucleotide sequence: TGTGCCAGCAGCTTAAGTGATTCCACCGGGGAGCTGTTTTTT.

This chain's CDR3 is CASSGLAGGNEQFF. Written as DNA, the CDR3 is TGTGCCAGCAGTGGACTAGCGGGGGGGAATGAGCAGTTCTTC. This chain links TRBV2 with TRBJ2-1, with 14 bases fitting TRBD2. CDR3 length: 14 amino acids. Germline CDR1 and CDR2: SNHLY and FYNNEI. Trimming at V came to 4 bases and at J to 7 bases, leaving 0 bases not matched to a gene.

The table lists this clone with a count of one. The chain joins TRBV23-1 to TRBJ1-6; D remains ambiguous. TRBV23-1 is known as an ORF, though its function is uncertain. The CDR3 spans 15 residues. With 8 bases removed from V and 7 bases from J, the gap between germline ends came to 18 bases. CDR3 in amino acids: CASSRRQVMNSPLHF. CDR3 in DNA: TGCGCCAGCTCTCGCAGGCAGGTGATGAATTCACCCCTCCACTTT.

This chain joins TRBV5-4 and TRBJ2-3, with D maybe TRBD2 (6 bases). Germline CDR1 and CDR2: SGHNT and YYREEE (reference sequence). Trimming took 4 bases from V and 1 from J, leaving 19 bases between them. There are 17 residues in the CDR3. Here the CDR3 reads CASSRSAGGGGTDTQYF. CDR3 DNA sequence: TGTGCCAGCAGCCGCTCCGCCGGGGGTGGCGGCACAGATACGCAGTATTTT.

This chain joins TRBV27 and TRBJ2-7; 9 bases align to TRBD1. The CDR3 covers 14 residues. V trimming: 5 bases; J trimming: 4 bases; junction bases outside the gene matches: 6. Germline assignment: CDR1 MNHEY and CDR2 SMNVEV (reference sequence). In DNA, the CDR3 is TGTGCCAGCAGTCTGTCCGACAGGGGGTACGAGCAGTACTTC. Residues: CASSLSDRGYEQYF.

The chain combines TRBV19 with TRBJ1-4; TRBD1 aligns across 8 bases. The V and J ends lost 5 bases and 6 bases, in that order; junction bases with no gene match: 2. Germline CDR1 is LNHDA and CDR2 is SQIVND (reference sequence). The CDR3 sequence is 13 residues long. CDR3 region: CASSATGDEKLFF. The CDR3 DNA sequence: TGTGCCAGTAGTGCGACAGGGGATGAAAAACTGTTTTTT.

The CDR3 nucleotides read TGCGCCAGCAGCCCGGGACAGCTCACAGATACGCAGTATTTT. Translating it yields CASSPGQLTDTQYF. The chain combines TRBV5-1 with TRBJ2-3, with 7 bases matching TRBD1. Trimming removed 4 bases from V and 2 bases from J; junction bases left unmatched: 4. Germline V gene sequence: CDR1 SGHRS, CDR2 YFSETQ. The CDR3 loop spans 14 amino acids.

This clone has more than one count but fewer than ten. This rearrangement joins TRBV28 to TRBJ2-7; unclear D gene. The CDR3 length is 14 residues. Trimming removed 10 bases from V and 3 bases from J, with 19 bases in between. Germline V gene sequence: CDR1 MDHEN, CDR2 SYDVKM. The CDR3 DNA is TGTGCCATCCAATCTCCAGGCCTCGGCTACGAGCAGTACTTC. This translates into CAIQSPGLGYEQYF. The whole variable domain, remainder taken from reference TRBV28 and TRBJ2-7, is DVKVTQSSRYLVKRTGEKVFLECVQDMDHENMFWYRQDPGLGLRLIYFSYDVKMKEKGDIPEGYSVSREKKERFSLILESASTNQTSMYLCAIQSPGLGYEQYFGPGTRLTVT.

This chain joins TRBV7-8 and TRBJ1-1, with D uncertain. The CDR3 has 13 amino acids. V lost 3 bases to trimming and J lost 4 bases, with 9 bases between them. Germline values: CDR1 SGHVS, CDR2 FQNEAQ. CDR3 in DNA: TGTGCCAGCAGCTTTAGGGAGAGCACTGAAGCTTTCTTT. Translation: CASSFRESTEAFF.

V is TRBV7-2 and J is TRBJ2-7; 8 bases fit TRBD1. The CDR3 is made up of 15 amino acids. Germline CDR1 and CDR2: SGHTA and FQGNSA. The V segment lost 1 base and the J segment 1 base; nucleotides outside the gene matches: 3. CDR3 region: CASSLGGDRSYEQYF. The CDR3 DNA reads as TGTGCCAGCAGCTTAGGAGGGGACAGGTCCTACGAGCAGTACTTC.

This chain connects TRBV24-1 to TRBJ1-5, with 9 bases matching TRBD1. There are 21 residues in the CDR3. Germline CDR1 reads KGHDR; CDR2 reads SFDVKD. The V and J ends lost 12 bases and 4 bases, in that order; junction bases with no gene match: 30. The CDR3 DNA reads as TGTGCCGCCTCCCGAAGATCCGGGACAGGGCTTTCGGTACTAATTAATCAGCCCCAGCATTTT. Its translation is CAASRRSGTGLSVLINQPQHF.

The V call is TRBV5-1, the J call TRBJ1-3, with 8 positions matching TRBD1. This CDR3 is built from 18 residues. Germline V gene sequence: CDR1 SGHRS, CDR2 YFSETQ. V trimming: 0 bases; J trimming: 0 bases; junction bases outside the gene matches: 8. Written as DNA, the CDR3 is TGCGCCAGCAGCTTGGAGACGACAGGGGCCCTCTCTGGAAACACCATATATTTT. Its protein product is CASSLETTGALSGNTIYF. The variable domain in full, completed from reference TRBV5-1 and TRBJ1-3, reads KAGVTQTPRYLIKTRGQQVTLSCSPISGHRSVSWYQQTPGQGLQFLFEYFSETQRNKGNFPGRFSGRQFSNSRSEMNVSTLELGDSALYLCASSLETTGALSGNTIYFGEGSWLTVV.

The chain uses TRBV7-2 and TRBJ2-7, with D tentatively TRBD2 (5 bases). V lost 5 bases and J 3 bases, leaving 17 bases between the germline ends. CDR1 is SGHTA, CDR2 FQGNSA, per germline. This CDR3 spans 15 amino acids. The CDR3 coding sequence is TGTGCCAGCAGCCGGAGGCCGGACGGGATCTACGAGCAGTACTTC. Its protein product is CASSRRPDGIYEQYF.

The chain recombines TRBV7-9 with TRBJ2-7; D is ambiguous. This CDR3 region has 11 residues. V was trimmed by 5 bases and J by 4 bases, leaving 6 bases between them. Germline V gene sequence: CDR1 SEHNR, CDR2 FQNEAQ (reference sequence). The CDR3 reads CASSVGYEQYF. As DNA, the CDR3 is TGTGCCAGCAGCGTGGGGTACGAGCAGTACTTC. The variable domain in full, with the rest retrieved from reference TRBV7-9 and TRBJ2-7, is DTGVSQNPRHKITKRGQNVTFRCDPISEHNRLYWYRQTLGQGPEFLTYFQNEAQLEKSRLLSDRFSAERPKGSFSTLEIQRTEQGDSAMYLCASSVGYEQYFGPGTRLTVT.

The chain carries TRBV9 and TRBJ2-3; 10 bases are shared with TRBD2. V lost 0 bases, J lost 0 bases, and 1 base stayed unmatched. The CDR3 contains 16 residues. Germline V gene sequence: CDR1 SGDLS, CDR2 YYNGEE. The CDR3 loop reads CASSVVSGGSTDTQYF. In DNA, the CDR3 is TGTGCCAGCAGCGTAGTTAGCGGGGGGAGCACAGATACGCAGTATTTT.

This clone was found a few times. The chain carries TRBV19 and TRBJ1-4, with TRBD1 matching 8 bases. This CDR3 contains 18 residues. The germline gives CDR1 LNHDA, CDR2 SQIVND (reference sequence). V was clipped by 6 bases and J by 0 bases; unmatched bases: 12. CDR3: CASSRRPGQGTTNEKLFF. CDR3 nucleotides: TGTGCCAGTAGCCGACGACCTGGACAGGGTACAACTAATGAAAAACTGTTTTTT.

The chain links TRBV7-2 to TRBJ2-7, with a possible D match to TRBD2 (5 bases). The V end was cut by 1 base, the J end by 6 bases, with 10 bases between. Germline values: CDR1 SGHTA, CDR2 FQGNSA. The CDR3 consists of 13 residues. This CDR3 reads CASSLDRRGEQYF. In DNA form, the CDR3 reads TGTGCCAGCAGCTTAGACCGCCGGGGCGAGCAGTACTTC.

V and J are TRBV9 and TRBJ1-4; D ambiguous. This CDR3 comprises 15 residues. Germline V gene sequence: CDR1 SGDLS, CDR2 YYNGEE. V was cut by 0 bases and J by 6 bases, with 12 bases left in between. The DNA for the CDR3 is TGTGCCAGCAGCGTAGGGGTCCTTACGGATGAAAAACTGTTTTTT. This translates into CASSVGVLTDEKLFF.

This chain uses TRBV2 with TRBJ2-5; D unresolved. With 4 bases removed from V and 4 bases from J, the gap between germline ends came to 10 bases. Germline assignment: CDR1 SNHLY and CDR2 FYNNEI. The CDR3 runs 13 residues. The CDR3 spells CASSARPLETQYF. DNA of the CDR3: TGTGCCAGCAGTGCCCGGCCCCTAGAGACCCAGTACTTC.

In this sample, this clone turned up once. The V gene is TRBV18, the J gene TRBJ2-2, with 12 bases that match TRBD2. CDR3 length: 17 residues. V gave up 4 bases and J gave up 1 base; unmatched junction bases: 4. Germline CDR1 reads KGHSH; CDR2 reads LQKENI. CDR3 amino acids: CASSRQTSGGNTGELFF. Written as DNA, the CDR3 is TGTGCCAGCTCACGACAGACTAGCGGGGGGAACACCGGGGAGCTGTTTTTT.

The chain is built from TRBV12-3 or TRBV12-4 and TRBJ2-7; the D gene is possibly TRBD2 (5 bases). Trimming took 5 bases from V and 11 from J, leaving 19 bases between them. This CDR3 region has 13 residues. The CDR3 loop is CASSHSDSLKEYF. Here the CDR3 DNA reads TGTGCCAGCAGTCATTCGGACTCCCTCAAGGAGTACTTC.

The J gene is TRBJ2-2, the V gene TRBV7-3; 7 bases line up with TRBD1. Germline V gene sequence: CDR1 SGHTA, CDR2 FQGTGA. CDR3 length equals 16 residues. With V trimmed by 6 bases and J by 0 bases, 7 bases remained unmatched. Here the CDR3 DNA reads TGTGCCAGCAGTTCCCTAGGGACAGCGAACACCGGGGAGCTGTTTTTT. Its protein product is CASSSLGTANTGELFF.

A single count supports this clone. The chain combines TRBV27 with TRBJ2-3; D possibly uses TRBD1 or TRBD2 (5 bases each). V dropped 2 bases and J dropped 6 bases, with 15 bases sitting between them. The CDR3 is 15 residues long. Germline CDR1 MNHEY, CDR2 SMNVEV (reference sequence). The CDR3 protein is CASSLTRGAPDTQYF. In DNA, the CDR3 is TGTGCCAGCAGTTTAACCCGAGGGGCTCCTGATACGCAGTATTTT.

In this sample, this clone turned up a few times. The chain carries TRBV14 and TRBJ2-3, with 7 bases aligning to TRBD1. Germline V lookup: CDR1 SGHDN, CDR2 FVKESK. V was clipped by 4 bases and J by 7 bases; unmatched bases: 2. CDR3 length: 12 amino acids. CDR3 in DNA: TGTGCCAGCAGCCCCAGGGGGTATACGCAGTATTTT. This codes for CASSPRGYTQYF.

The rearrangement uses TRBV7-3 and TRBJ2-2; TRBD2 matches 8 bases. The germline V gene has CDR1 SGHTA and CDR2 FQGTGA. This CDR3 contains 14 residues. Trimming removed 5 bases from V and 6 bases from J; junction bases left unmatched: 5. The CDR3 here is CASSGQAGAGELFF. In nucleotides, the CDR3 is TGTGCCAGCAGCGGCCAAGCGGGGGCCGGGGAGCTGTTTTTT.